This record looks at one T cell receptor beta chain sequence and its context. Its antigen remains undetermined. The record has no base qualities; no much larger clone is one base away. The data are from a study of blood T cells in healthy people across ages (dated by TCRdb to about 2015). About the full investigation: In model experiments, template switching captured about one uniquely barcoded TCR beta cDNA molecule for every two T cells. To avoid experimental bias, donors of different ages were spread randomly across the sequencing lanes. The study measured age-related changes in TCR beta repertoire diversity using deep sequencing normalized with unique cDNA molecular identifiers. Using the same blood draw, the study looked at two additional independent replicas of 1 million unique cDNA reads for two donors, one aged 18 to 30 and the other aged 80 or older. Four age groups were formed from the donors: young (average about 17 years), middle-aged (just under 40), aged (approximately 60) and long-lived (about 80).

The paper's findings and limits, for the study overall: The percentage of naive T cells measured by flow cytometry correlated strongly with observed TCR beta diversity. Observed TCR beta diversity per million T cells fell roughly linearly with age, and a significant reduction was already apparent by age around 40. Estimates of total diversity based on one million sequenced T cells were regarded as lower bounds and as underestimates. Because the CMV infection status of the donors was unknown, age-related changes in expanded clonotypes may potentially have been confounded. Compared with the aged group, the long-lived group had more naive CD4+ T cells, fewer expanded clones and increased TCR diversity, suggesting age selection. Because profiling used bulk unsorted PBMCs, naive and antigen-experienced compartments could not be compared conclusively.

Systemically healthy Caucasian individuals from Russia, about 38 in total and aged about 6 to 100 years, were included as donors. Each donor gave about 9.8 milliliters of peripheral blood, drawn into EDTA-treated Vacutainer tubes. PBMCs were isolated by Ficoll-Paque density-gradient centrifugation, with at least 7 million obtained per sample. Total RNA, at least 5 micrograms per sample, was extracted from PBMCs with Trizol reagent. The percentages of naive CD45RAhigh/CD27high T cells were determined by flow cytometry on a PBMC aliquot from every donor. Library method: 5' RACE. The sequencing machine was an Illumina HiSeq 2500. The second PCR ran for about 7 to 11 cycles and used a J-beta primer mix along with a sample-barcoded 5' primer. Each TCR beta cDNA molecule received a unique molecular identifier from a template-switch 5' adaptor carrying 12 random nucleotides. Each sample yielded at least 2.5 million CDR3-containing paired-end reads. First-strand cDNA synthesis was performed from all RNA using the Mint cDNA synthesis kit, with priming by a TRBC-specific oligonucleotide. Following uracil-DNA glycosylase treatment, a first 18-cycle PCR with universal primers M1SS and BC2_uni_R was performed on all cDNA. In the paper's pipeline: Each sample was normalized by randomly selecting 1 million high-quality reads, each carrying a distinct molecular identifier. Instead of being binned into consensus sequences, reads that shared molecular identifiers were thrown out. MiTCR, run with a Q25 quality threshold and the strictest error-elimination algorithm, handled CDR3 identification, clonotype clustering and error correction. Lower-bound total TCR beta diversity was estimated with a nonparametric unseen species model using Euler transformation. TCRdb trimmed the raw reads at Q25, called clones with MiXCR and kept productive beta chains. One record per CDR3 amino acid sequence lists the most common genes and DNA. Here the V and J calls rest on TCRdb's processing, not on the authors' analysis. The sample data list about 780,000 distinct CDR3 sequences, and 55% to 65% of these were observed just once. Of the sample, about 30% is held by the ten largest clones.

The clonotype comes from a man under 40 in good health. The sequenced material came from blood.

At the DNA level, the sequence is TGTGCCAGCAGCCCCTCGGCCGGAGGGGGCAGCTATGGCTACACCTTC. Its protein is CASSPSAGGGSYGYTF. The chain is made from TRBV7-2 and TRBJ1-2; TRBD1 agrees with 7 junctional bases. V trim: 5 bases; J trim: 4 bases; unmatched bases: 13. Counted from cysteine to phenylalanine, this CDR3 has 16 amino acids. The CDR3 DNA has 48 bases and is translated from base 1. The CDR1 and CDR2 encoded by the germline V gene are SGHTA and FQGNSA.